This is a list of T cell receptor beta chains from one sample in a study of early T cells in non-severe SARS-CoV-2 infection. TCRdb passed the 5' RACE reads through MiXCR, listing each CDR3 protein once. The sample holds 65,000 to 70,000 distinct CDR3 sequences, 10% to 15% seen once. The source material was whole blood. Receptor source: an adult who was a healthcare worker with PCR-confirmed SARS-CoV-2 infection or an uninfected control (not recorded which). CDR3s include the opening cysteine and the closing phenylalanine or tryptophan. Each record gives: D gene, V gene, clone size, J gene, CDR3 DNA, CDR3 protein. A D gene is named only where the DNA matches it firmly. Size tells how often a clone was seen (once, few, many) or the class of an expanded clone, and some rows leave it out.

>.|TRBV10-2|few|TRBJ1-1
TGCGCCAGCAGTGACAAGGGGGGGGATGAAGCTTTCTTT
CASSDKGGDEAFF
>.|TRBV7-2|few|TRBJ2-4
TGTGCCAGCAGCTTCGGCATAACCGCGGATCAGTACTTC
CASSFGITADQYF
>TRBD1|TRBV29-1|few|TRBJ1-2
TGCAGCGTAAGACGACAGGGAAGCAGAGATGGCTACACCTTC
CSVRRQGSRDGYTF
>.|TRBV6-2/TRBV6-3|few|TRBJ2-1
TGTGCCAGCAGTTCGCTAGGGGCCAGCTCCTACAATGAGCAGTTCTTC
CASSSLGASSYNEQFF
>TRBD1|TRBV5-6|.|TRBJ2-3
TGTGCCAGCAGCTCCGGGACAGGGGCAGATACGCAGTATTTT
CASSSGTGADTQYF
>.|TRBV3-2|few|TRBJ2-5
TGTGCCAGCAGCCAAGATTTGGACTCGGAGGCTTGGGAGACCCAGTACTTC
CASSQDLDSEAWETQYF
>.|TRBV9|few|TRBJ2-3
TGTGCCAGCAGCGTATTTTCCGACTCAGATACGCAGTATTTT
CASSVFSDSDTQYF
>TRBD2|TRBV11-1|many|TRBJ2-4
TGTGCCAGCAGCCCTAGCGGGACAGTGAACATTCAGTACTTC
CASSPSGTVNIQYF
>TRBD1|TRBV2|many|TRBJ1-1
TGTGCCAGCAGGTGGGGACAGCTGAACACTGAAGCTTTCTTT
CASRWGQLNTEAFF
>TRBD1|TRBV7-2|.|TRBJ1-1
TGTGCCAGCAGCTTTGCATCTGGGACAGTTGAAGCTTTCTTT
CASSFASGTVEAFF
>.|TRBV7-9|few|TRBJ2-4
TGTGCCAGCAGCTCAAGGACGGGGAAACAGCTTGGGGCCAAAAACATTCAGTACTTC
CASSSRTGKQLGAKNIQYF
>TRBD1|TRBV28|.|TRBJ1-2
TGTGCCAGCAGGGACAGGCGCGGCTACACCTTC
CASRDRRGYTF
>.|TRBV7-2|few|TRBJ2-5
TGTGCCAGCAGCTTACCAGGGGCCCCGCAAGAGACCCAGTACTTC
CASSLPGAPQETQYF
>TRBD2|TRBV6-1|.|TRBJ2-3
TGTGCCAGCAGTGAAGTGTCGGGCGGGGGGGCGACAGATACGCAGTATTTT
CASSEVSGGGATDTQYF
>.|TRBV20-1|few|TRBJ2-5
TGCAGTGCTGCCAGGGGCGGGGAGACCCAGTACTTC
CSAARGGETQYF
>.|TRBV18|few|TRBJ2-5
TGTGCCAGCGCCGACCCAAAAGAGACCCAGTACTTC
CASADPKETQYF
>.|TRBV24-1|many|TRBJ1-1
TGTGCCACCAGTGATTTGAGCAGGTTCGAAGCTTTCTTT
CATSDLSRFEAFF
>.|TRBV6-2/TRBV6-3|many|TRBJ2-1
TGTGCCAGCAGTTATAGCCGCGTGCGCCATGAGCAGTTCTTC
CASSYSRVRHEQFF
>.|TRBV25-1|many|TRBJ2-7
TGTGCCAGCAGTGTCAGTTACGAGCAGTACTTC
CASSVSYEQYF
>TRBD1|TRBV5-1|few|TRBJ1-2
TGCGCCAGCAGCACAGACAGGGGTAACTATGGCTACACCTTC
CASSTDRGNYGYTF
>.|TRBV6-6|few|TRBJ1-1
TGTGCCAGCAGGGGTGAGACCGTGAACACTGAAGCTTTCTTT
CASRGETVNTEAFF
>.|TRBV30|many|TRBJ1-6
TGTGCCTGGAACCAACGGGGGGGGAATTCACCCCTCCACTTT
CAWNQRGGNSPLHF
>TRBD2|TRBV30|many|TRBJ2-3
TGTGCCTGGAGTACACTCGAACTAGGACTAGCGGTGGTTGGGGCAGATACGCAGTATTTT
CAWSTLELGLAVVGADTQYF
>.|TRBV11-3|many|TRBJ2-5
TGTGCCAGCAGCTTAGGAGGGTCAAAAGAGACCCAGTACTTC
CASSLGGSKETQYF
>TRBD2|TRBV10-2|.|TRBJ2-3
TGCGCCAGCGCGTCTTTCGGGACTAGCGGGGAGGCTACGCAGTATTTT
CASASFGTSGEATQYF
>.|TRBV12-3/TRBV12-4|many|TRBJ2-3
TGTGCCAGCAGTTTAAAGGATACGCAGTATTTT
CASSLKDTQYF
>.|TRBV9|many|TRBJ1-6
TGTGCCAGCAGCGAGGCGGGGGGAAATTCACCCCTCCACTTT
CASSEAGGNSPLHF
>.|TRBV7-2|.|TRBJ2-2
TGTGCCAGCAGCTTAGGGTTGAACACCGGGGAGCTGTTTTTT
CASSLGLNTGELFF
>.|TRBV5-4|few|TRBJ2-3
TGTGCCAGCAGCTTGGGCTACGATACGCAGTATTTT
CASSLGYDTQYF
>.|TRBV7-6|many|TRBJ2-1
TGTGCCAGCAGCTTAGGGGGAGAGCGTGAGCAGTTCTTC
CASSLGGEREQFF
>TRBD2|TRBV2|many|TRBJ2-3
TGTGCCAGCAGCCGAGGACTAGCGGGTTACACAGATACGCAGTATTTT
CASSRGLAGYTDTQYF
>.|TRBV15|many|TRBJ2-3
TGTGCCACCAGCAGAGAAGGGTTGGCCACAGATACGCAGTATTTT
CATSREGLATDTQYF
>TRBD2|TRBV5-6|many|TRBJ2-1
TGTGCCAGCAGCTCCGAACTGCGGGGGTTACATGAGCAGTTCTTC
CASSSELRGLHEQFF
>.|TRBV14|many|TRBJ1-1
TGTGCCAGCAGCCAAGGGGGCCCACGGCTTCGTTGGCTGAACACTGAAGCTTTCTTT
CASSQGGPRLRWLNTEAFF
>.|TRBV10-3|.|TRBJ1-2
TGTGCCATCAGGGGGACTGGAGATGGCTACACCTTC
CAIRGTGDGYTF
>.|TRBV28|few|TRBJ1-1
TGTGCCAGCAGCATGACAGCGGTGAGCACTGAAGCTTTCTTT
CASSMTAVSTEAFF
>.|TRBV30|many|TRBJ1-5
TGTGCCTGGACCAACCCCTCCAGGGGCAATCAGCCCCAGCATTTT
CAWTNPSRGNQPQHF
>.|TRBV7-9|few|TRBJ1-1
TGTGCCAGCAGCTCCACCGGCGCCAGCACTGAAGCTTTCTTT
CASSSTGASTEAFF
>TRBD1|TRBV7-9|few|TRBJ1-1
TGTGCCAGCAGCGCCTTCCAGGGGGCACACACTGAAGCTTTCTTT
CASSAFQGAHTEAFF